Detailed here is one T cell receptor beta chain. This entry is derived from a study of blood T cell repertoires in COVID-19. Trimming stripped 6 bases from V and 8 bases from J, with 11 bases between. This CDR3 is built from 11 residues. In germline, CDR1 is DFQATT, CDR2 SNEGSKA (reference sequence). Patients at the Seattle site were enrolled during active infection and followed longitudinally. Sequenced by immunoSEQ multiplex PCR; TCRdb stores in-frame clones only, minus some. The table has 200,000 to 250,000 clones, approximately 78% seen once. The sequence was obtained from a woman in her seventies with COVID-19, enrolled during active disease. The sample consisted of peripheral blood. This rearrangement joins TRBV20-1 to TRBJ2-1; maybe TRBD2 (6 bases). This CDR3 is CSAETSYEQFF. The CDR3 nucleotides read TGCAGTGCGGAAACTAGCTATGAGCAGTTCTTC.